The T cell receptor (beta chain) described here comes from a study of response to subunit inactivated influenza vaccine. TCRdb analysed the RT-PCR reads with MiXCR anew, one entry per CDR3 protein. The table has 500,000 to 650,000 distinct CDR3 sequences, less than 10% seen once; the top ten hold approximately 12%. This clonotype was observed a handful of times. Its target is unknown. Unmatched junction bases numbered 6, after V lost 5 bases and J lost 4 bases. The CDR3 runs 16 residues. Per germline, CDR1 SGHTA and CDR2 FQGTGA. Points from the study as a whole: Authors suggested that a seasonal influenza vaccination recruits few new T cells each time.

The V and J genes are TRBV7-3 and TRBJ2-2; 11 bases fit TRBD2. This sample comprised PBMCs from blood, obtained around 25 months after vaccination. This TCR derives from a man between 50 and 75 years old who received an inactivated influenza vaccine. The DNA of the CDR3 is TGTGCCAGCAGCCTCGTCGGGACTAGCGGCACCGGGGAGCTGTTTTTT. Translating gives CASSLVGTSGTGELFF.